Listed here are 2 T cell receptor beta chains from one sample, sequenced in a study of tumor and adjacent non-tumor tissue in lung cancer. TCRbeta libraries were built with three rounds of nested PCR, modified from ARM-PCR. TCRdb ran MiXCR on the multiplex PCR reads and lists one entry per CDR3 protein. The sample records about 90,000 distinct CDR3 sequences, under 80% being singletons. The template was RNA from unsorted bulk tissue. This non-tumor lung sample came from over 3 cm beyond the tumor edge. The sequencing sample was made of distant non-tumor lung tissue. These receptors all stem from a woman between 45 and 60 years old with non-small cell lung cancer.

This clonotype showed up just a few times. The CDR3 region is CAISDRQGVGNSEQFF. The CDR3 DNA reads TGTGCCATCAGTGACCGACAGGGAGTAGGGAACAGTGAGCAGTTCTTC. V gene TRBV10-3 combines with J gene TRBJ2-1, with TRBD1 identical over 7 bases. Germline assignment: CDR1 ENHRY and CDR2 SYGVKD. The CDR3 runs to 16 residues. Trimming at V came to 3 bases and at J to 9 bases, leaving 14 bases not matched to a gene.

Remarks on this clonotype: This is likely a read error, given that the CDR3 carries no conserved phenylalanine or tryptophan at its end. The chain is built from TRBV29-1 and TRBJ1-1, with 7 bases aligning to TRBD1. V shed 5 bases and J 2 bases; nucleotides not matched to a gene: 8. The germline gives CDR1 SQVTM, CDR2 ANQGSEA. The CDR3 is 14 amino acids. The CDR3 reads CSVRGGQHNTEAFV. CDR3 nucleotide sequence: TGCAGCGTTAGGGGGGGACAGCACAACACTGAAGCTTTCGTT.